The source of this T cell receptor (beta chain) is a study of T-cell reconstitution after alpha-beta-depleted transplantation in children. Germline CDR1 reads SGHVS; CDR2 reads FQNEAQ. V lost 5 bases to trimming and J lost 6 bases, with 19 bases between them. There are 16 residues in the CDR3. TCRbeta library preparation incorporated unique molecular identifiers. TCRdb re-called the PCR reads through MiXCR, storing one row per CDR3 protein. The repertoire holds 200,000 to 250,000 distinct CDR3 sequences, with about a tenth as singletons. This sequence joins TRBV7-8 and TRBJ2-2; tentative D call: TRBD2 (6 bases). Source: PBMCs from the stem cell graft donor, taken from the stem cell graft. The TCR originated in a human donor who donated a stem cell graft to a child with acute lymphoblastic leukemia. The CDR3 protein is CASSPGTLEAPGELFF. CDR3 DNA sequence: TGTGCCAGCAGCCCCGGGACTCTAGAGGCGCCCGGGGAGCTGTTTTTT.